This T cell receptor (beta chain) was retrieved from a study of cytomegalovirus exposure and HLA in healthy donors. Use of 60 Vbeta and 13 Jbeta primers characterized the PCR. Produced via immunoSEQ multiplex PCR; TCRdb's table is partial and in-frame only. This table has more than 150,000 clones, roughly four fifths appearing once. The ends were cut back, 2 bases at V and 2 bases at J, with 6 bases in the middle. Germline V gives CDR1 MNHEY, CDR2 SMNVEV (reference sequence). The CDR3 sequence is 13 residues long. On this clone: Its specificity is not known.

Study findings and constraints: Productive status was seen about 90% or about 30% of the time for most TCR beta V segments in an earlier analysis. Immune exposure data for these donors was limited to CMV serostatus.

Healthy people donating bone marrow made up the donors. This chain connects TRBV27 to TRBJ1-2; D not certain. The sample was PBMCs. This clonotype was obtained from a man between 45 and 60 years old in good health and CMV-seronegative. CDR3 in amino acids: CASSLEGNYGYTF. The CDR3 nucleotides are TGTGCCAGCAGTTTAGAGGGAAACTATGGCTACACCTTC.